These T cell receptor beta chains were read from a single sample in a study of T cell changes during pregnancy in multiple sclerosis. TCRdb keeps only in-frame clones here, not all; method: immunoSEQ multiplex PCR. The sample lists under 65,000 clones, 75% to 95% occurring once. Sequencing was performed on peripheral blood, taken after pregnancy. The origin of the receptors is a female donor in good health, enrolled as a control in a pregnancy study. CDR3s include the opening cysteine and the closing phenylalanine or tryptophan. A D gene is named only where the DNA matches it firmly. Clone size is shown for a subset of rows, as once, few, many or a class of expanded clone.

v_gene	abundance	j_gene	d_gene	CDR3nt	CDR3aa
TRBV7-2	.	TRBJ2-5	.	TGTGCCAGCAGCTTTGGAGGGCCGATGGGGGCCCAGTACTTC	CASSFGGPMGAQYF
TRBV5-1	.	TRBJ1-5	.	TGCGCCAGCAGCTTGAAATTTACTGATCAGCCCCAGCATTTT	CASSLKFTDQPQHF
TRBV7-7	.	TRBJ2-1	TRBD2	TGTGCCAGCAGCTTAAGGGCGGGGGGGCGTTATGAGCAGTTCTTC	CASSLRAGGRYEQFF
TRBV7-6	.	TRBJ1-2	.	TGTGCCAGCAGTCGACGACCGGGGGAAGGGGGCTACACCTTC	CASSRRPGEGGYTF
TRBV10-1	.	TRBJ1-6	.	TGCGCCAGCAGCAGGGGTGGGAATTCACCCCTCCACTTT	CASSRGGNSPLHF
TRBV10-3	.	TRBJ1-2	.	TGTGCCATCAGTGATCAGGTGACAGGCTACACCTTC	CAISDQVTGYTF
TRBV7-9	once	TRBJ1-1	.	TGTGCCAGCAGCTCCCACTTAAGGAACACTGAAGCTTTCTTT	CASSSHLRNTEAFF
TRBV7-8	.	TRBJ2-7	.	TGTGCCAGCAGCTTAGCGCAAACTAGGAAAGAGCAGTACTTC	CASSLAQTRKEQYF
TRBV5-1	.	TRBJ2-3	TRBD2	TGCGCCAGCAGCTCCGGGACTAGCGGGGGGGCAATAGATACGCAGTATTTT	CASSSGTSGGAIDTQYF
TRBV4-2	.	TRBJ2-3	.	TGTGCCAGCAGCCAAGATCTTATCACAGATACGCAGTATTTT	CASSQDLITDTQYF
TRBV28	.	TRBJ1-2	TRBD1	TGTGCCAGCAGAAGGGACAGGGTGGCTTCTGGCTACACCTTC	CASRRDRVASGYTF
TRBV4-1	.	TRBJ2-7	.	TGCGCCAGCAGCCAAGTCGAGGGGGACGAGCAGTACTTC	CASSQVEGDEQYF
TRBV5-1	.	TRBJ2-5	TRBD2	TGCGCCAGCAGCTCAAGACTAGCCGGAGAGACCCAGTACTTC	CASSSRLAGETQYF
TRBV18	once	TRBJ1-1	.	TGTGCCAGCTCACCGCTTCAGGAGAACACTGAAGCTTTCTTT	CASSPLQENTEAFF
TRBV7-8	.	TRBJ2-3	.	TGTGCCAGCAGCTTAGCAGGTCTCCGGGGCACAGATACGCAGTATTTT	CASSLAGLRGTDTQYF
TRBV4-1	.	TRBJ1-2	.	TGCGCCAGCAGCCAAGGACAGCTGTATGACTATGGCTACACCTTC	CASSQGQLYDYGYTF
TRBV11-2	once	TRBJ1-4	.	TGTGCCAGCAGCCAGGGGAGTGAAAAACTGTTTTTT	CASSQGSEKLFF
TRBV10-1	.	TRBJ1-1	TRBD1	TGCGCCAGCAGTGGCGGACAGGGAACCACTGAAGCTTTCTTT	CASSGGQGTTEAFF
TRBV18	.	TRBJ2-7	.	TGTGCCAGCTCACCACTTACCCGTGAGGTGCAGTACTTC	CASSPLTREVQYF
TRBV27	.	TRBJ2-1	TRBD2	TGTGCCAGCAGTTTATTCACCCAGCGGGAGGTTTTTAGGCAGTTCTTC	CASSLFTQREVFRQFF
TRBV28	.	TRBJ1-2	.	TGTGCCAGCACCCCGGTCACGGGTGACTATGGCTACACCTTC	CASTPVTGDYGYTF
TRBV27	.	TRBJ1-3	.	TGTGCCAGCAGGCCGGGAGGGTTAGCTGGAAACACCATATATTTT	CASRPGGLAGNTIYF
TRBV27	.	TRBJ1-1	.	TGTGCCAGCAGTTTATGGAGCGGGGGGCGGAACACTGAAGCTTTCTTT	CASSLWSGGRNTEAFF
TRBV5-1	.	TRBJ2-1	TRBD1	TGCGCCAGCAGCTTGGTTTTCCGTTCGCAGGACAGGGGTTCCAGGCCTGGCTACAATGAGCAGTTCTTC	CASSLVFRSQDRGSRPGYNEQFF
TRBV7-9	.	TRBJ2-3	TRBD1	TGTGCCAGCAGGAAGGGAACCGGGGACAGCAGCACAGATACGCAGTATTTT	CASRKGTGDSSTDTQYF
TRBV15	.	TRBJ1-1	.	TGTGCCACCCAGGTGAACACTGAAGCTTTCTTT	CATQVNTEAFF
TRBV28	.	TRBJ2-7	.	TGTGCCAGCAGGCAGGGTGGGGCCGAGCAGTACTTC	CASRQGGAEQYF
TRBV6-5	.	TRBJ1-2	TRBD1	TGTGCCAGCGGACAGGGGGATGGCTACACCTTC	CASGQGDGYTF
TRBV19	.	TRBJ1-5	.	TGTGCCAGTACCCTAGACAGGAACACGCACGATCAGCCCCAGCATTTT	CASTLDRNTHDQPQHF
TRBV12-5	once	TRBJ2-2	TRBD1	TGTGCTAGTGGCTCTAGGACAGGGTTAACCGGGGAGCTGTTTTTT	CASGSRTGLTGELFF
TRBV18	few	TRBJ2-4	.	TGTGCCAGCTCACCGAGGGCCTGGGAGAACATTCAGTACTTC	CASSPRAWENIQYF
TRBV19	.	TRBJ2-2	TRBD2	TGTGCCAGTGGCGGGGCGGGGGTCAGCGGGGAGCTGTTTTTT	CASGGAGVSGELFF
TRBV28	.	TRBJ2-1	TRBD2	TGTGCCAGCACCCCCCCTTCGGGAGGGAATAATGAGCAGTTCTTC	CASTPPSGGNNEQFF
TRBV7-2	.	TRBJ1-1	TRBD1	TGTGCCAGCAGCTTGAACGGGGGACAGGTGAACACTGAAGCTTTCTTT	CASSLNGGQVNTEAFF
TRBV6-5	.	TRBJ2-5	TRBD1	TGTGCCAGCAGTTTGACAGGGGGCCAAGAGACCCAGTACTTC	CASSLTGGQETQYF
TRBV10-2	.	TRBJ1-5	.	TGCGCCAGCAGTGAGTCGATCAGAGGGCCCCAGCATTTT	CASSESIRGPQHF
TRBV5-4	once	TRBJ1-4	TRBD1	TGTGCCAGCAGCTCGGACAGGTATAATGAAAAACTGTTTTTT	CASSSDRYNEKLFF
TRBV27	once	TRBJ1-2	TRBD1	TGTGCCAGCAGTCCGGGACAGCTCTATGGCTACACCTTC	CASSPGQLYGYTF
TRBV30	.	TRBJ1-2	TRBD1	TGTGCCTGGAGCAAGGGACAGTTTTATGGCTACACCTTC	CAWSKGQFYGYTF
TRBV7-9	.	TRBJ2-7	.	TGTGCCAGCAGCCTAGGAGATCACAGCTCCTACGAGCAGTACTTC	CASSLGDHSSYEQYF
TRBV7-9	.	TRBJ2-5	.	TGTGCCAGCAGCCCCCGAGGGACAATCGAAGAGACCCAGTACTTC	CASSPRGTIEETQYF
TRBV5-1	.	TRBJ2-3	.	TGCGCCAGCAGCTTGGCCTTAGGGGCCGGTAATACGCAGTATTTT	CASSLALGAGNTQYF
TRBV28	.	TRBJ1-5	.	TGTGCCAGCAGTCCTAAGGGGTCTAGCAATCAGCCCCAGCATTTT	CASSPKGSSNQPQHF
TRBV21-1	.	TRBJ2-4	.	TGTGCCAGCAGCCCACGCGGGGCGGGCAGGGGGCCGGACATTCAGTACTTC	CASSPRGAGRGPDIQYF
TRBV7-2	once	TRBJ2-3	.	TGTGCCAGCAGCTTACGCGGGACTACAGATACGCAGTATTTT	CASSLRGTTDTQYF
TRBV5-1	.	TRBJ1-3	.	TGCGCCAGCAGCTTGGTTCCGGCCGAGGTGACTGGAAACACCATATATTTT	CASSLVPAEVTGNTIYF